This T cell receptor (beta chain) was documented in a study of cytomegalovirus exposure and HLA in healthy donors. PCR used 60 Vbeta primers and 13 Jbeta primers. Only in-frame clones appear in the TCRdb table, and some are missing; sequencing was by immunoSEQ multiplex PCR. The repertoire holds about 76,000 clones, with just over 70% as singletons. The CDR3 consists of 14 residues. Germline CDR1 is SGHRS and CDR2 is YFSETQ. The V and J ends lost 0 bases and 5 bases, in that order; junction bases with no gene match: 2. The clonotype was recovered from a man aged 55 to 70 in good health and CMV-seropositive. V is TRBV5-1 and J is TRBJ2-7; 10 bases are shared with TRBD1. Sequencing was carried out using PBMCs. The CDR3 nucleotides are TGCGCCAGCAGCTTGGGGGGGACAGGGGACGAGCAGTACTTC. Translating it yields CASSLGGTGDEQYF.